The TCR beta chain described here comes from a study of blood T cell repertoires in COVID-19. Study at large: Collection of acute and convalescent COVID-19 samples took place in the United States, Italy and Spain. Sources were T cells, B-cell-depleted T cells, or PBMCs; the material itself was cDNA or gDNA.

The V gene's germline CDR1 is SGHTA and CDR2 FQGNSA. Trimming cost V 4 bases and J 3 bases; bases outside gene matches: 4. The CDR3 extends over 17 amino acids. Per the study methods: Counts of nucleated cells, estimated from reference gene primer amplification, were obtained. Only in-frame clones appear in the TCRdb table, and some are missing; sequencing was by immunoSEQ multiplex PCR. The DNA gave D and trimming, while V, J and clone size come from that table. The sample carries about 150,000 clones, about 87% recorded once. The origin of this receptor is an elderly man with acute or convalescent COVID-19. The chain links TRBV7-2 to TRBJ2-2, with 14 bases lining up with TRBD2. Sequencing used peripheral blood. In nucleotides, the CDR3 is TGTGCCAGCAGCTGGGGACTAGCGGGAGTATACACCGGGGAGCTGTTTTTT. This encodes CASSWGLAGVYTGELFF.